The sequence of this T cell receptor (beta chain) was determined in a study of read filtering for tumor transcriptome and immune sequencing. Study overall: Mean patient age was about 66 years, range about 47 to 85; roughly 18 male, more than 11 female. IR-seq gave about 3.5 to 10.27 million TCR reads per sample; RNA-seq gave roughly 80 to 1,300.

This library used approximately 370 ng RNA and molecular barcoded adaptors spanning alpha/delta and beta/gamma chains. MiXCR was run by TCRdb on the reads, yielding one entry per CDR3 protein. The sample consists of about 58,000 distinct CDR3 sequences, over 9% of them appearing once. The CDR3 consists of 13 residues. Notes on this clonotype: Sequence at one end of the junction differs from germline and may be a read error.

This TCR was sampled from a donor at least 40 years old with multiple myeloma. Sequencing input: a population of CD138-negative cells sorted from bone marrow. This sequence joins TRBV12-3 or TRBV12-4 and TRBJ2-3; D ambiguous. DNA of the CDR3: TGTGCCGGCAGTTTTGGCTACACAGATACGCAGTATTTT. Its translation is CAGSFGYTDTQYF.